This T cell receptor (beta chain) was recorded in a study of beta chain features in type 1 diabetes. Study-wide findings and caveats: Insertions at VDJ junctions were less frequent in type 1 diabetes patients. These patients also deleted more nucleotides at the same junctions.

Expressed TCRB transcripts were sequenced after all isolated RNA was converted to cDNA. Sequencing was performed with immunoSEQ multiplex PCR; in TCRdb, only in-frame clones are kept and a portion is missing. The sample includes around 200,000 clones, about 12% seen only once; the top ten take 0.62%. V shed 4 bases and J shed 3 bases, with 11 bases lying between them. This CDR3 is 14 amino acids long. In germline, CDR1 is SGHDN, CDR2 FVKESK. This clone was seen only a few times. Its antigen is still unknown. The sequence derives from a woman between 18 and 29 years old in good health. Input material: central memory CD4+ T cells from blood. V and J are TRBV14 and TRBJ2-3; unclear D gene. As DNA, the CDR3 is TGTGCCAGCAGCCCAAGCGCCATGACAGATACGCAGTATTTT. Translating it yields CASSPSAMTDTQYF.